These 27 T cell receptor beta chains came from one sample sequenced in a study of blood T cell repertoires in COVID-19. The assay was immunoSEQ multiplex PCR, and TCRdb's table has in-frame clones only and misses some. The table shows about 160,000 clones, with roughly 90% occurring only once. Sequenced material: peripheral blood. Every receptor here comes from a man in his 60s with acute or convalescent COVID-19.

The chain uses TRBV12-5 and TRBJ1-2; 7 positions agree with TRBD1. The V gene end was trimmed by 0 bases and the J gene end by 8 bases; junction bases not matched to a gene: 9. CDR3 size: 15 residues. Germline V gene lookup returns CDR1 LGHNT and CDR2 FRNRAP. CDR3 coding DNA: TGTGCTAGTGGTTTGGTTCCCACAGGGGAGAGGGGCTACACCTTC. As protein: CASGLVPTGERGYTF.

This clone came up a few times. The V and J genes are TRBV6-6 and TRBJ1-2, with 8 nucleotides matching TRBD1. Trimming at V came to 6 bases and at J to 7 bases, leaving 10 bases not matched to a gene. This CDR3 comprises 14 residues. Germline loops: CDR1 MNHNY, CDR2 SVGAGI (reference sequence). This CDR3 reads CASSRITGGGGYTF. The CDR3 DNA sequence: TGTGCCAGCAGCCGAATTACAGGGGGAGGTGGCTACACCTTC.

The chain links TRBV10-3 to TRBJ1-2, with TRBD1 as a possible D gene (5 bases). V lost 4 bases, J lost 6 bases, and 15 bases lay in between. CDR1 is ENHRY and CDR2 is SYGVKD in the germline V gene. The CDR3 runs to 14 residues. In DNA, the CDR3 is TGTGCCATCAGTGGCCTAGACAGACGAGATGGCTACACCTTC. Its translation: CAISGLDRRDGYTF.

The rearrangement joins TRBV9 to TRBJ2-7; TRBD2 matches at 8 bases. CDR3 size: 13 residues. Per the germline V gene, CDR1 is SGDLS and CDR2 is YYNGEE. The ends lost 8 bases at V and 3 bases at J; junction bases unmatched: 7. The CDR3 protein is CASGGGGFYEQYF. The CDR3, as DNA: TGTGCCAGTGGCGGCGGGGGGTTCTACGAGCAGTACTTC.

The genes are TRBV19 and TRBJ1-5; TRBD1 matches at 8 bases. The V gene end was trimmed by 2 bases and the J gene end by 7 bases; junction bases not matched to a gene: 16. This CDR3 is 18 amino acids long. Germline loops: CDR1 LNHDA, CDR2 SQIVND (reference sequence). DNA of the CDR3: TGTGCCAGTAGTATAAGGCCCGACCTAGGGACAGGCGGCCAGCCCCAGCATTTT. It specifies CASSIRPDLGTGGQPQHF.

Concerning this clone itself: Different DNA sequences within this sample yield the same CDR3. V and J are TRBV9 and TRBJ2-1, with D perhaps TRBD2 (6 bases). The V gene's germline CDR1 is SGDLS and CDR2 YYNGEE. The CDR3 contains 15 residues. Trimming took off 2 bases at V and 0 bases at J, with 9 bases between the two ends. The CDR3: CASSVSGSSYNEQFF. The CDR3 coding sequence is TGTGCCAGCAGCGTTTCCGGGAGCTCCTACAATGAGCAGTTCTTC.

The J gene is TRBJ1-5, the V gene TRBV15; D ambiguous. V was pared by 0 bases and J by 1 base, with 22 bases between. This CDR3 region has 20 residues. The germline V gene has CDR1 LNHNV and CDR2 YYDKDF (reference sequence). CDR3 sequence (DNA): TGTGCCACCAGCAGAGATCGGTTGGGAGAAACCCTCGGAAGCAATCAGCCCCAGCATTTT. Translating gives CATSRDRLGETLGSNQPQHF.

The chain is built from TRBV7-2 and TRBJ2-2; weak D call: TRBD1 (6 bases). V was shortened by 1 base and J by 4 bases, with 13 bases between the two germline ends. Germline CDR1 reads SGHTA; CDR2 reads FQGNSA. The CDR3 spans 16 residues. This chain's CDR3 is CASSLDFRGITGELFF. Here the CDR3 DNA reads TGTGCCAGCAGCTTAGATTTCAGGGGAATCACCGGGGAGCTGTTTTTT.

CDR3 in DNA: TGTGCCAGCATCCTCGGACAGGGGTTACCCCTCCACTTT. It codes for CASILGQGLPLHF. V and J are TRBV6-5 and TRBJ1-6, with TRBD1 matching 9 bases. The germline CDR1 and CDR2 sequences are MNHEY and SVGAGI. Trimming cost V 7 bases and J 12 bases; bases outside gene matches: 7. The CDR3 runs 13 residues.

The chain combines TRBV6-2 or TRBV6-3 with TRBJ1-1, with 11 bases matching TRBD1. The CDR3 is made up of 14 amino acids. Losses at the gene ends were 5 bases for V and 1 base for J; bases not matched to a gene: 0. Germline lookup yields CDR1 MNHEY and CDR2 SVGEGT. CDR3 amino acids: CASSGQGANTEAFF. In DNA form, the CDR3 reads TGTGCCAGCAGTGGACAGGGGGCGAACACTGAAGCTTTCTTT.

As to this clone: The germline gene is not matched at one end of the junction; a read error may be the cause. V and J are TRBV11-2 and TRBJ2-7, with D perhaps matching TRBD1 (6 bases). The CDR3 totals 15 residues. The germline V gene has CDR1 SGHAT and CDR2 FQNNGV. The CDR3 loop reads CASSFRTAISDEQYF. CDR3 nucleotides: TGTGCCAGCAGCTTCCGGACAGCCATCTCCGACGAGCAGTACTTC.

The chain joins TRBV30 to TRBJ1-2; D is ambiguous. The CDR3 loop spans 10 amino acids. The germline gives CDR1 GTSNPN, CDR2 SVGIG (reference sequence). The V and J ends lost 8 bases and 8 bases respectively, with 12 bases between them. CDR3 in DNA: TGTGCCGAACTTCGGGAAGGCTACACCTTC. This gives the protein CAELREGYTF.

The rearrangement joins TRBV19 to TRBJ2-3, with TRBD2 matching 7 bases. CDR1 and CDR2 from the germline V gene are LNHDA and SQIVND (reference sequence). V lost 0 bases and J lost 6; bases outside the gene matches: 6. CDR3 length: 15 residues. Written as DNA, the CDR3 is TGTGCCAGTAGTATAGATAGACTAGCAAGGGATACGCAGTATTTT. This codes for CASSIDRLARDTQYF.

This clone is a singleton in its sample. The V call is TRBV11-1, the J call TRBJ2-2; maybe TRBD2 (7 bases). This CDR3 contains 16 residues. CDR1 is SGHAT, CDR2 FQDESV, per germline (reference sequence). The V end lost 5 bases, the J end lost 0 bases, and 13 bases lay between the germline ends. CDR3 nucleotides: TGTGCCAGCAGCCCGAGGGGGGGCGCGAACACCGGGGAGCTGTTTTTT. Protein product: CASSPRGGANTGELFF.

V is TRBV4-1 and J is TRBJ2-5, with D maybe TRBD2 (6 bases). In germline, CDR1 is MGHRA, CDR2 YSYEKL. The CDR3 extends over 15 amino acids. V lost 0 bases to trimming and J lost 3 bases, with 11 bases between them. This CDR3 is CASSQESTGEETQYF. The CDR3 nucleotides read TGCGCCAGCAGCCAAGAAAGTACGGGGGAAGAGACCCAGTACTTC.

The J gene is TRBJ1-2, the V gene TRBV11-2, with 7 bases matching TRBD1. The CDR3 totals 13 residues. Trimming took 4 bases from V and 6 from J; bases not matched to a gene: 5. Germline values: CDR1 SGHAT, CDR2 FQNNGV. The CDR3 is CASSSQGTHGYTF. The CDR3 DNA is TGTGCCAGCAGCTCACAGGGGACCCATGGCTACACCTTC.

This clone has more than one count but fewer than ten. The chain recombines TRBV5-6 with TRBJ1-2; D remains unclear. Trimming left V 2 bases short and J 7 bases short, with 9 bases between. This CDR3 has 12 residues. From germline, CDR1 is SGHDT and CDR2 YYEEEE. CDR3 sequence: CASSFLSGGYTF. DNA of the CDR3: TGTGCCAGCAGCTTTCTATCGGGTGGCTACACCTTC.

The V call is TRBV27, the J call TRBJ1-2; D is perhaps TRBD1 (6 bases). The germline V and J ends were trimmed by 6 bases and 7 bases, with 15 bases remaining between them. This CDR3 comprises 13 residues. Germline V CDR1 and CDR2: MNHEY, SMNVEV (reference sequence). CDR3 sequence reads: CASRRTTGSGYTF. The CDR3 DNA reads as TGTGCCAGCAGAAGAACCACAGGGTCTGGCTACACCTTC.

This rearrangement joins TRBV6-1 to TRBJ1-2; possibly TRBD1 for D (5 bases). The CDR3 runs 14 residues. The V end was cut by 7 bases, the J end by 3 bases, with 15 bases between. Looked up from germline, CDR1 is MNHNS and CDR2 is SASEGT. DNA of the CDR3: TGTGCCAGCACCTCATATCGGGGGGACTATGGCTACACCTTC. Protein: CASTSYRGDYGYTF.

With regard to this clone: Other DNA sequences from this sample encode an identical CDR3 as well. This chain joins TRBV6-1 and TRBJ1-3; D ambiguous. The CDR3 totals 15 residues. CDR1 is MNHNS, CDR2 SASEGT, per germline. V gave up 3 bases and J gave up 0 bases, with 9 bases separating them. For the CDR3, the DNA is TGTGCCAGCAGTGAGTCGGGGAGCTCTGGAAACACCATATATTTT. It yields the protein CASSESGSSGNTIYF.

V usage is TRBV19 and J usage is TRBJ2-3; 8 nucleotides align to TRBD2. Germline-derived CDR1 and CDR2 are LNHDA and SQIVND (reference sequence). This CDR3 is built from 14 residues. V shed 7 bases, J shed 2 bases, and the junction held 5 bases outside the gene matches. The CDR3 DNA sequence: TGTGCCAGTACTCGGGGGGGGGTCACAGATACGCAGTATTTT. Protein sequence: CASTRGGVTDTQYF.

The rearrangement joins TRBV30 to TRBJ2-3; 7 bases agree with TRBD2. J was trimmed by 6 bases and V by 4 bases; bases with no gene match: 19. The CDR3 is 17 residues long. Germline CDR1 and CDR2: GTSNPN and SVGIG (reference sequence). CDR3 DNA: TGTGCCTGGACCGATTCCCCGGGACTGACGGGGGGTGATACGCAGTATTTT. Its protein is CAWTDSPGLTGGDTQYF.

The V call is TRBV30, the J call TRBJ1-3, with TRBD1 identical over 7 bases. From germline, CDR1 is GTSNPN and CDR2 SVGIG (reference sequence). This CDR3 has 14 amino acids. J gave up 9 bases and V 5 bases, and 13 bases lay outside the gene matches. CDR3 coding DNA: TGTGCCTGGCACCGACAGGGTTCCGGGGTCACCATATATTTT. Amino acid sequence: CAWHRQGSGVTIYF.

The chain has TRBV6-4 and TRBJ2-1; D might be TRBD2 (6 bases). There are 13 residues in the CDR3. The germline V and J ends were trimmed by 7 bases and 3 bases, with 10 bases remaining between them. CDR1 MRHNA and CDR2 SNTAGT come from the germline V gene. The CDR3: CASKEGYYNEQFF. Written as DNA, the CDR3 is TGTGCCAGCAAGGAGGGATACTACAATGAGCAGTTCTTC.

This rearrangement joins TRBV5-4 to TRBJ2-2; 7 nucleotides match TRBD1. The junction had 4 bases not matched to a gene; V was cut back by 5 bases and J by 0 bases. The CDR3 loop spans 15 amino acids. Looked up from germline, CDR1 is SGHNT and CDR2 is YYREEE (reference sequence). The CDR3 sequence: CASRSDRSNTGELFF. DNA of the CDR3: TGTGCCAGCAGATCGGACAGGTCGAACACCGGGGAGCTGTTTTTT.

The chain combines TRBV5-8 with TRBJ1-5, with 7 bases that match TRBD1. J gave up 0 bases and V 0 bases, and 6 bases lay outside the gene matches. The CDR3 loop spans 17 amino acids. The germline CDR1 and CDR2 sequences are SGHTS and YDEGEE. The CDR3 region has the DNA TGTGCCAGCAGCTTGGAGGGACAGCGTTATAGCAATCAGCCCCAGCATTTT. Its protein is CASSLEGQRYSNQPQHF.

This chain joins TRBV5-8 and TRBJ1-3, with 7 bases fitting TRBD1. The CDR3 loop spans 18 amino acids. Germline-derived CDR1 and CDR2 are SGHTS and YDEGEE. Trimming removed 4 bases from V and 0 bases from J; junction bases left unmatched: 13. The DNA of the CDR3 is TGTGCCAGCAGCCAAAAACCCCGGGACAGACTCTCTGGAAACACCATATATTTT. This translates into CASSQKPRDRLSGNTIYF.